Each of the 30 T cell receptor beta chains below was sequenced from the same sample in a study of lung T cells in sarcoidosis with Löfgren's syndrome. TCRdb reanalysed the reads using MiXCR and keeps one entry per CDR3 protein. The sample holds around 60,000 distinct CDR3 sequences, 21% seen once. Material for sequencing was CD4+ T cells from PBMCs. Receptors originate from a human donor with sarcoidosis (Löfgren's syndrome or another form), or a control subject (not recorded which).

This clonotype was found many times. This CDR3 reads CASRAFRDRGHAEAFF. The CDR3 DNA reads TGTGCCAGCAGGGCATTCCGAGACAGGGGGCACGCTGAAGCTTTCTTT. The chain employs TRBV6-1 and TRBJ1-1; 10 bases map to TRBD1. This CDR3 region has 16 residues. CDR1 and CDR2 (germline): MNHNS, SASEGT. V was pared by 6 bases and J by 6 bases, with 13 bases of the junction left unmatched.

V and J are TRBV2 and TRBJ2-7; 7 positions match TRBD1. Per the germline V gene, CDR1 is SNHLY and CDR2 is FYNNEI. V shed 5 bases, J shed 7 bases, and the junction held 8 bases outside the gene matches. This CDR3 has 13 amino acids. DNA of the CDR3: TGTGCCAGCAGTCGACAGGGAGCGTGGGAGCAGTACTTC. Encoded protein: CASSRQGAWEQYF.

This clonotype was observed many times. V and J are TRBV6-1 and TRBJ2-1; D may match TRBD1 or TRBD2 (5 bases each). The CDR3 has 15 residues. In germline, CDR1 is MNHNS, CDR2 SASEGT. V was clipped by 7 bases and J by 9 bases, with 22 bases between them. CDR3 residues: CASNPGWGTGREQFF. The CDR3 DNA follows: TGTGCCAGCAACCCCGGGTGGGGAACGGGACGTGAGCAGTTCTTC.

In its sample, this clonotype was seen many times. V and J are TRBV7-6 and TRBJ2-7; D remains unclear. The CDR3 length is 11 residues. Germline V gene data show CDR1 as SGHVS and CDR2 as FNYEAQ. Trimming took off 5 bases at V and 3 bases at J, with 5 bases between the two ends. CDR3 bases: TGTGCCAGCAGCCCGAACTACGAGCAGTACGTC. Translation gives CASSPNYEQYV.

This clonotype showed up many times. The gene calls are TRBV7-2 and TRBJ1-1; 7 bases agree with TRBD1. Germline-derived CDR1 and CDR2 are SGHTA and FQGNSA. This CDR3 is built from 15 residues. The J segment lost 0 bases and the V segment lost 5 bases, leaving 6 bases of the junction unmatched. The CDR3 spells CASSPRQGLNTEAFF. For the CDR3, the DNA is TGTGCCAGCAGCCCGCGACAGGGCTTGAACACTGAAGCTTTCTTT.

There are many counts of this clonotype. The chain has TRBV20-1 and TRBJ2-5, with D tentatively TRBD2 (5 bases). Trimming cost V 6 bases and J 0 bases, with 8 bases left between them. Germline V gives CDR1 DFQATT, CDR2 SNEGSKA (reference sequence). This CDR3 contains 12 residues. CDR3 sequence reads: CSAERNQETQYF. The DNA of the CDR3 is TGCAGTGCCGAGCGGAACCAAGAGACCCAGTACTTC.

Only a few counts were recorded for this clonotype. J is TRBJ2-5 and V is TRBV5-1, with D perhaps matching TRBD1 (5 bases). The ends were cut back, 7 bases at V and 1 base at J, with 14 bases in the middle. Germline CDR1 SGHRS, CDR2 YFSETQ. The CDR3 has 14 residues. CDR3 sequence: CASGSDSTQETQYF. For the CDR3, the DNA is TGCGCCAGCGGGTCCGACAGCACCCAAGAGACCCAGTACTTC.

This clonotype was observed at least ten times. The chain is built from TRBV7-2 and TRBJ2-7, with 8 nucleotides matching TRBD1. This CDR3 is built from 15 residues. Germline V lookup: CDR1 SGHTA, CDR2 FQGNSA. With V trimmed by 4 bases and J by 6 bases, 11 bases remained unmatched. CDR3 coding DNA: TGTGCCAGCAGCTCCTCAGGGGGCAGGCGGGGCGAGCAGTACTTC. It is translated as CASSSSGGRRGEQYF.

The CDR3 spells CASRQGIHEQYF. CDR3 bases: TGTGCCAGTAGACAGGGGATCCACGAGCAGTACTTC. V usage is TRBV19 and J usage is TRBJ2-7, with 7 bases matching TRBD1. CDR3 size: 12 residues. Germline lookup yields CDR1 LNHDA and CDR2 SQIVND (reference sequence). The V segment lost 6 bases and the J segment 5 bases; nucleotides outside the gene matches: 4. The full variable domain, its missing parts supplied by reference TRBV19 and TRBJ2-7, is DGGITQSPKYLFRKEGQNVTLSCEQNLNHDAMYWYRQDPGQGLRLIYYSQIVNDFQKGDIAEGYSVSREKKESFPLTVTSAQKNPTAFYLCASRQGIHEQYFGPGTRLTVT.

This clonotype has ten or more counts. The chain joins TRBV20-1 to TRBJ1-1; D is undetermined. This CDR3 comprises 16 residues. Trimming took 5 bases from V and 0 from J, leaving 19 bases between them. Germline V gene lookup returns CDR1 DFQATT and CDR2 SNEGSKA (reference sequence). The DNA for the CDR3 is TGCAGTGCTTTCCCCCGCTCATTGAATATGAACACTGAAGCTTTCTTT. Protein product: CSAFPRSLNMNTEAFF.

The rearrangement links TRBV7-2 to TRBJ1-5; TRBD1 agrees at 10 bases. The CDR3 contains 16 residues. V was pared by 6 bases and J by 3 bases, with 8 bases of the junction left unmatched. Germline V gene data show CDR1 as SGHTA and CDR2 as FQGNSA. The DNA of the CDR3 is TGTGCCAGCAGTTCGGGACAGGGGAGAGTCAATCAGCCCCAGCATTTT. Its protein product is CASSSGQGRVNQPQHF.

The rearrangement links TRBV6-4 to TRBJ2-3, with D maybe TRBD2 (5 bases). The germline CDR1 and CDR2 sequences are MRHNA and SNTAGT. V was shortened by 0 bases and J by 3 bases, with 10 bases between the two germline ends. The CDR3 runs to 15 residues. The CDR3 nucleotides read TGTGCCAGCAGTGACTCATTAGCGATTACAGATACGCAGTATTTT. Amino acid sequence: CASSDSLAITDTQYF.

This clonotype was observed many times. V and J are TRBV20-1 and TRBJ2-1, with D possibly matching TRBD2 (7 bases). The V and J ends lost 5 bases and 4 bases respectively, with 15 bases between them. CDR3 size: 14 residues. The germline gives CDR1 DFQATT, CDR2 SNEGSKA (reference sequence). Written as DNA, the CDR3 is TGCAGTGCTTTTGGACTAGGGGGGTACAATGAGCAGTTCTTC. Protein sequence: CSAFGLGGYNEQFF.

This clonotype has only a few counts. The genes are TRBV29-1 and TRBJ2-3; D is unclear. V lost 5 bases and J 6 bases, leaving 9 bases between the germline ends. This CDR3 comprises 11 residues. The germline V gene has CDR1 SQVTM and CDR2 ANQGSEA. Here the CDR3 DNA reads TGCAGCGTTCCCTCCGAGGATACGCAGTATTTT. The encoded protein is CSVPSEDTQYF.

The rearrangement uses TRBV19 and TRBJ1-1; D is unresolved. V was cut by 0 bases and J by 4 bases, with 6 bases left in between. Germline V gene sequence: CDR1 LNHDA, CDR2 SQIVND (reference sequence). This CDR3 comprises 13 residues. The CDR3 bases are TGTGCCAGTAGTATAGATGGGTCCACTGAAGCTTTCTTT. Amino acid sequence: CASSIDGSTEAFF.

The table lists this clonotype with a few counts. The V call is TRBV30, the J call TRBJ2-7, with 7 bases that match TRBD2. The CDR3 is 14 amino acids. Germline trimming cut 2 bases from V and 4 bases from J; bases unmatched to any gene: 8. From germline, CDR1 is GTSNPN and CDR2 SVGIG (reference sequence). CDR3 nucleotide sequence: TGTGCCTGGAGTCCCTGGGAGGGTAGGTACGAGCAGTACTTC. This sequence encodes CAWSPWEGRYEQYF.

By frequency in the sample, this clonotype is medium-sized. The chain links TRBV6-1 to TRBJ2-3, with D perhaps TRBD1 (5 bases). The V end lost 5 bases, the J end lost 6 bases, and 15 bases lay between the germline ends. Germline CDR1 is MNHNS and CDR2 is SASEGT. The CDR3 is made up of 14 amino acids. The CDR3 is CASSTPTVTDTQYF. The CDR3 nucleotides read TGTGCCAGCAGTACACCGACAGTTACGGATACGCAGTATTTT.

In this sample, this clonotype turned up many times. The rearrangement links TRBV15 to TRBJ1-5; 8 bases are shared with TRBD1. The CDR3 covers 15 residues. V shed 5 bases and J 2 bases; nucleotides not matched to a gene: 5. CDR1 LNHNV and CDR2 YYDKDF come from the germline V gene (reference sequence). The CDR3 region is CATSHDRGGNQPQHF. Written as DNA, the CDR3 is TGTGCCACCAGCCACGACAGGGGAGGCAATCAGCCCCAGCATTTT.

The chain is built from TRBV9 and TRBJ2-3; unclear D gene. The V and J ends lost 3 bases and 2 bases respectively, with 13 bases between them. CDR3 size: 15 residues. Germline CDR1 is SGDLS and CDR2 is YYNGEE. The DNA for the CDR3 is TGTGCCAGCAGCGGAACAGTGAAACCCACAGATACGCAGTATTTT. It yields the protein CASSGTVKPTDTQYF.

V usage is TRBV30 and J usage is TRBJ1-1; 10 positions agree with TRBD1. V gave up 5 bases and J gave up 5 bases; unmatched junction bases: 20. The CDR3 sequence is 18 residues long. Germline CDR1 is GTSNPN and CDR2 is SVGIG (reference sequence). The CDR3 reads CAWSGVYRLTGGTTEAFF. In DNA form, the CDR3 reads TGTGCCTGGTCGGGCGTCTACCGGCTGACAGGGGGCACGACTGAAGCTTTCTTT.

Only one count was recorded for this clonotype. CDR3: CSARDGGPYNEQFF. The CDR3 DNA reads as TGCAGTGCCAGGGACGGGGGTCCCTACAATGAGCAGTTCTTC. The chain has TRBV20-1 and TRBJ2-1; D may be TRBD2 (6 bases). The V end lost 6 bases, the J end lost 2 bases, and 14 bases lay between the germline ends. Germline CDR1 is DFQATT and CDR2 is SNEGSKA (reference sequence). The length of the CDR3 is 14 residues.

By its share, this clonotype is medium-sized (0.01 to 0.1%). This chain links TRBV15 with TRBJ2-7; 7 bases line up with TRBD2. Germline assignment: CDR1 LNHNV and CDR2 YYDKDF (reference sequence). The CDR3 is 14 residues long. The J segment lost 3 bases and the V segment lost 0 bases, leaving 2 bases of the junction unmatched. This CDR3 is CATSRDRTSYEQYF. The CDR3 DNA reads TGTGCCACCAGCAGAGATAGGACTAGCTACGAGCAGTACTTC.

This clonotype appeared many times. V usage is TRBV7-2 and J usage is TRBJ2-1, with a weak D call TRBD1 (6 bases). This CDR3 region has 15 residues. Trimming shortened V by 2 bases and J by 0 bases, and 8 bases separated the two germline ends. CDR1 is SGHTA and CDR2 is FQGNSA in the germline V gene. CDR3 loop: CASSLQGSSYNEQFF. CDR3 in DNA: TGTGCCAGCAGCTTACAGGGGAGCTCCTACAATGAGCAGTTCTTC. The complete variable domain, with remaining parts taken from reference TRBV7-2 and TRBJ2-1, reads GAGVSQSPSNKVTEKGKDVELRCDPISGHTALYWYRQSLGQGLEFLIYFQGNSAPDKSGLPSDRFSAERTGGSVSTLTIQRTQQEDSAVYLCASSLQGSSYNEQFFGPGTRLTVL.

This clonotype was observed many times. The genes are TRBV28 and TRBJ2-1; 10 nucleotides line up with TRBD2. V lost 6 bases, J lost 8 bases, and 10 bases stayed unmatched. Germline V gene sequence: CDR1 MDHEN, CDR2 SYDVKM. The CDR3 runs 15 residues. CDR3 in amino acids: CASRRKREGRHEQFF. CDR3 DNA sequence: TGTGCCAGCAGGAGAAAGCGGGAGGGCCGGCATGAGCAGTTCTTC.

In this sample, this clonotype turned up many times. The CDR3: CASGLGQGTDTQYF. The CDR3 DNA sequence: TGCGCCAGCGGTCTGGGACAGGGCACAGATACGCAGTATTTT. The V call is TRBV5-1, the J call TRBJ2-3; 8 nucleotides match TRBD1. Unmatched junction bases numbered 5, after V lost 7 bases and J lost 1 base. The CDR3 covers 14 residues. Germline assignment: CDR1 SGHRS and CDR2 YFSETQ.

This clonotype was recorded a few times. The chain has TRBV2 and TRBJ2-1; D is uncertain. Germline V gene data show CDR1 as SNHLY and CDR2 as FYNNEI. The CDR3 runs to 15 residues. Deletions cut 5 bases from V and 4 bases from J, with 15 bases between. The DNA for the CDR3 is TGTGCCAGCAGTTCGGAATTGGAGATTTACAATGAGCAGTTCTTC. Protein sequence: CASSSELEIYNEQFF.

This clonotype was recorded once. The CDR3 bases are TGTGCCTGCACATCCGGGACAGCGTACAATGAGCAGTTCTTC. Its translation: CACTSGTAYNEQFF. This sequence joins TRBV9 and TRBJ2-1; 7 bases are shared with TRBD1. The CDR3 is 14 residues long. Germline V CDR1 and CDR2: SGDLS, YYNGEE. J was trimmed by 4 bases and V by 10 bases; bases with no gene match: 11.

A word on this clonotype: Possible read error: a much larger clone is one base away. The chain employs TRBV2 and TRBJ2-7, with 8 positions matching TRBD1. The CDR3 totals 13 residues. Germline-derived CDR1 and CDR2 are SNHLY and FYNNEI. The CDR3 region is CANSGTGSYEQYF. The CDR3 DNA follows: TGTGCCAACAGTGGGACAGGCTCCTACGAGCAGTACTTC.

Concerning this clonotype: One base away lies a much larger clone, so this may be a sequencing read error. Because the CDR3 is missing its conserved closing phenylalanine or tryptophan, this is likely a read error. This chain links TRBV28 with TRBJ2-5; the D gene is possibly TRBD1 (6 bases). The germline gives CDR1 MDHEN, CDR2 SYDVKM. The CDR3 has 14 amino acids. Trimming stripped 2 bases from V and 4 bases from J, with 11 bases between. The CDR3 loop is CASSLGQWRETQYL. CDR3 DNA: TGTGCCAGCAGTTTAGGACAGTGGCGAGAGACCCAGTACCTC.

Ten or more counts support this clonotype. This rearrangement joins TRBV4-2 to TRBJ2-1; tentatively, D is TRBD1 (5 bases). CDR3 length: 14 amino acids. V lost 1 base, J lost 9 bases, and 13 bases lay in between. Looked up from germline, CDR1 is LGHNA and CDR2 is YNFKEQ. In nucleotides, the CDR3 is TGTGCCAGCAGCCAAGGACCTGACAGACGTGAGCAGTTCTTC. It codes for CASSQGPDRREQFF.